The following is a TCR beta chain sequence with its context. Its antigen is unknown. The PCR made use of 60 Vbeta and 13 Jbeta primers. Clones were read by immunoSEQ multiplex PCR, and TCRdb kept only the in-frame ones, dropping some. The data contain roughly 250,000 clones, around four fifths of them seen just once; the ten biggest clones take up 2% to 2.5%. This sample is part of a study of cytomegalovirus exposure and HLA in healthy donors. Study details: An early release of data contained about 85 million unique TCRs, which came from HLA-typed donors.

Trimming pared 7 bases from V and 7 bases from J, leaving 20 bases between. This CDR3 is 15 amino acids long. Germline values: CDR1 SNHLY, CDR2 FYNNEI. Points from the study as a whole: Later genetic work tied a missense DCLRE1C variant to beta-chain V and J trimming. Listed as cytomegalovirus-associated were 164 TCR beta chains.

This chain links TRBV2 with TRBJ1-5; no clear D. Material: PBMCs. This sequence originates from a woman between 40 and 50 years old in good health and CMV-seropositive. The DNA of the CDR3 is TGTGCCAGCACTGCAACATATAGTGCGGGACAGCCCCAGCATTTT. Its translation: CASTATYSAGQPQHF.